A selection of T cell receptor beta chains follows, all from one sample in a study of control samples from healthy donors and cancer patients. Using immunoSEQ multiplex PCR, the repertoire was profiled, and TCRdb retains in-frame clones only, with some absent. Here the sample spans about 30,000 clones, over 75% being singletons. Material: PBMCs. The receptors were sampled from a woman in her sixties or seventies with head and neck cancer. Each CDR3 is given with its conserved first and last residue. The order of the fields is D gene, CDR3 length, V gene, clone size, J gene, CDR3 protein, CDR3 DNA. The D gene is left open where the match is weak. Some rows mark clone size as missing; the rest say once, few, many or name a class of expanded clone.

D gene: .
CDR3 length: 13
V gene: TRBV29-1
clone size: .
J gene: TRBJ2-5
CDR3 protein: CSVEVGGGETQYF
CDR3 DNA: TGCAGCGTTGAAGTAGGGGGAGGTGAGACCCAGTACTTC

D gene: TRBD1
CDR3 length: 15
V gene: TRBV6-6
clone size: .
J gene: TRBJ1-3
CDR3 protein: CASSSTGASGNTIYF
CDR3 DNA: TGTGCCAGCAGTTCCACAGGGGCCTCTGGAAACACCATATATTTT

D gene: .
CDR3 length: 15
V gene: TRBV7-2
clone size: once
J gene: TRBJ1-5
CDR3 protein: CASSLDRYSNQPQHF
CDR3 DNA: TGTGCCAGCAGCTTAGACAGGTATAGCAATCAGCCCCAGCATTTT

D gene: .
CDR3 length: 10
V gene: TRBV6-1
clone size: .
J gene: TRBJ2-1
CDR3 protein: CASSSNEQFF
CDR3 DNA: TGTGCCAGCAGTTCCAATGAGCAGTTCTTC

D gene: .
CDR3 length: 15
V gene: TRBV11-2
clone size: .
J gene: TRBJ2-2
CDR3 protein: CASSLERVNTGELFF
CDR3 DNA: TGTGCCAGCAGCTTAGAGCGGGTGAACACCGGGGAGCTGTTTTTT

D gene: .
CDR3 length: 10
V gene: TRBV6-5
clone size: .
J gene: TRBJ2-7
CDR3 protein: CASRNYEQYF
CDR3 DNA: TGTGCCAGCAGAAACTACGAGCAGTACTTC

D gene: TRBD2
CDR3 length: 16
V gene: TRBV11-3
clone size: .
J gene: TRBJ2-3
CDR3 protein: CASSLSLAGVGDTQYF
CDR3 DNA: TGTGCCAGCAGCTTATCCTTAGCGGGGGTAGGAGATACGCAGTATTTT

D gene: .
CDR3 length: 12
V gene: TRBV7-2
clone size: few
J gene: TRBJ2-7
CDR3 protein: CASSLSSYEQYF
CDR3 DNA: TGTGCCAGCAGCCTTAGCTCCTACGAGCAGTACTTC

D gene: .
CDR3 length: 14
V gene: TRBV4-1
clone size: .
J gene: TRBJ1-1
CDR3 protein: CASSQVGRNLEAFF
CDR3 DNA: TGCGCCAGCAGCCAAGTTGGAAGGAATCTGGAAGCTTTCTTT

D gene: .
CDR3 length: 15
V gene: TRBV2
clone size: once
J gene: TRBJ1-4
CDR3 protein: CASSLDGAANEKLFF
CDR3 DNA: TGTGCCAGCAGTCTCGACGGGGCGGCTAATGAAAAACTGTTTTTT

D gene: .
CDR3 length: 17
V gene: TRBV7-2
clone size: .
J gene: TRBJ1-3
CDR3 protein: CASSLLSGPPSGNTIYF
CDR3 DNA: TGTGCCAGCAGCTTATTATCTGGGCCTCCCTCTGGAAACACCATATATTTT

D gene: TRBD1
CDR3 length: 14
V gene: TRBV19
clone size: .
J gene: TRBJ1-1
CDR3 protein: CASSMNRGYTEAFF
CDR3 DNA: TGTGCCAGTAGTATGAACAGGGGCTACACTGAAGCTTTCTTT

D gene: TRBD1
CDR3 length: 15
V gene: TRBV7-2
clone size: .
J gene: TRBJ2-7
CDR3 protein: CASSNPTGGRYEQYF
CDR3 DNA: TGTGCCAGCAGCAACCCGACAGGGGGCAGGTACGAGCAGTACTTC

D gene: .
CDR3 length: 13
V gene: TRBV30
clone size: .
J gene: TRBJ1-2
CDR3 protein: CAWSVGGAGGYTF
CDR3 DNA: TGTGCCTGGAGTGTAGGGGGGGCAGGTGGCTACACCTTC

D gene: TRBD2
CDR3 length: 16
V gene: TRBV7-8
clone size: few
J gene: TRBJ2-2
CDR3 protein: CASHPTSGGPTGELFF
CDR3 DNA: TGTGCCAGCCACCCGACTAGCGGGGGGCCCACCGGGGAGCTGTTTTTT

D gene: TRBD2
CDR3 length: 14
V gene: TRBV29-1
clone size: .
J gene: TRBJ2-5
CDR3 protein: CSVNGLAGKETQYF
CDR3 DNA: TGCAGCGTGAATGGACTAGCGGGGAAAGAGACCCAGTACTTC

D gene: TRBD1
CDR3 length: 14
V gene: TRBV7-2
clone size: .
J gene: TRBJ1-1
CDR3 protein: CASSLHRGRGEAFF
CDR3 DNA: TGTGCCAGCAGCCTTCACAGGGGTCGAGGTGAAGCTTTCTTT

D gene: TRBD1
CDR3 length: 16
V gene: TRBV6-2/TRBV6-3
clone size: .
J gene: TRBJ2-7
CDR3 protein: CASSYSSGTGYREQYF
CDR3 DNA: TGTGCCAGCAGTTACTCGTCCGGGACAGGGTATCGCGAGCAGTACTTC

D gene: .
CDR3 length: 13
V gene: TRBV6-5
clone size: .
J gene: TRBJ1-2
CDR3 protein: CASSLGQLYGYTF
CDR3 DNA: TGTGCCAGCAGTTTGGGCCAGCTCTATGGCTACACCTTC

D gene: .
CDR3 length: 15
V gene: TRBV7-2
clone size: .
J gene: TRBJ2-3
CDR3 protein: CASSSRGGGGDTQYF
CDR3 DNA: TGTGCCAGCAGCTCCCGGGGCGGAGGGGGGGATACGCAGTATTTT

D gene: .
CDR3 length: 13
V gene: TRBV6-2/TRBV6-3
clone size: .
J gene: TRBJ2-1
CDR3 protein: CASSSSVYNEQFF
CDR3 DNA: TGTGCCAGCAGTTCCTCCGTTTACAATGAGCAGTTCTTC

D gene: TRBD1
CDR3 length: 15
V gene: TRBV7-9
clone size: few
J gene: TRBJ1-4
CDR3 protein: CASSSRTGGSEKLFF
CDR3 DNA: TGTGCCAGCAGCTCAAGGACAGGGGGAAGTGAAAAACTGTTTTTT

D gene: TRBD1
CDR3 length: 13
V gene: TRBV4-1
clone size: .
J gene: TRBJ2-7
CDR3 protein: CASSQRGGDRVYF
CDR3 DNA: TGCGCCAGCAGCCAGAGAGGGGGGGACAGGGTGTACTTC

D gene: .
CDR3 length: 12
V gene: TRBV6-5
clone size: few
J gene: TRBJ2-1
CDR3 protein: CASSRPYNEQFF
CDR3 DNA: TGTGCCAGCTCTAGACCTTACAATGAGCAGTTCTTC

D gene: .
CDR3 length: 12
V gene: TRBV3-1/TRBV3-2
clone size: few
J gene: TRBJ1-2
CDR3 protein: CASSQAGAGYTF
CDR3 DNA: TGTGCCAGCAGCCAAGCAGGGGCTGGCTACACCTTC

D gene: TRBD2
CDR3 length: 17
V gene: TRBV4-2
clone size: .
J gene: TRBJ2-7
CDR3 protein: CASSQESLAGGHYEQYF
CDR3 DNA: TGTGCCAGCAGCCAAGAGAGCCTAGCGGGGGGGCATTACGAGCAGTACTTC

D gene: .
CDR3 length: 14
V gene: TRBV11-3
clone size: few
J gene: TRBJ2-5
CDR3 protein: CASSLDLSRETQYF
CDR3 DNA: TGTGCCAGCAGCTTAGATCTGAGTAGGGAGACCCAGTACTTC

D gene: .
CDR3 length: 14
V gene: TRBV7-8
clone size: .
J gene: TRBJ2-1
CDR3 protein: CASSLVRVWNEQFF
CDR3 DNA: TGTGCCAGCAGCTTAGTTAGGGTTTGGAATGAGCAGTTCTTC

D gene: .
CDR3 length: 15
V gene: TRBV9
clone size: .
J gene: TRBJ1-2
CDR3 protein: CASSVASVGLDGYTF
CDR3 DNA: TGTGCCAGCAGCGTAGCCTCCGTGGGGCTTGATGGCTACACCTTC

D gene: .
CDR3 length: 16
V gene: TRBV15
clone size: .
J gene: TRBJ1-2
CDR3 protein: CATSRDQGSTNYGYTF
CDR3 DNA: TGTGCCACCAGCAGAGATCAGGGAAGTACAAACTATGGCTACACCTTC

D gene: .
CDR3 length: 16
V gene: TRBV3-1/TRBV3-2
clone size: .
J gene: TRBJ1-3
CDR3 protein: CASSQTTGRSGNTIYF
CDR3 DNA: TGTGCCAGCAGCCAGACCACAGGGAGATCTGGAAACACCATATATTTT

D gene: .
CDR3 length: 15
V gene: TRBV7-9
clone size: .
J gene: TRBJ2-2
CDR3 protein: CASSLAATNTGELFF
CDR3 DNA: TGTGCCAGCAGCTTGGCGGCAACGAACACCGGGGAGCTGTTTTTT

D gene: .
CDR3 length: 16
V gene: TRBV7-3
clone size: .
J gene: TRBJ1-2
CDR3 protein: CASSYDLTDPCYGYTF
CDR3 DNA: TGTGCCAGCAGCTACGACCTGACAGACCCCTGCTATGGCTACACCTTC

D gene: TRBD2
CDR3 length: 14
V gene: TRBV6-6
clone size: .
J gene: TRBJ2-5
CDR3 protein: CASSYRGSQETQYF
CDR3 DNA: TGTGCCAGCAGTTACCGCGGGAGTCAAGAGACCCAGTACTTC

D gene: .
CDR3 length: 12
V gene: TRBV12-3/TRBV12-4
clone size: .
J gene: TRBJ2-5
CDR3 protein: CASSFSYETQYF
CDR3 DNA: TGTGCCAGCAGTTTCTCTTATGAGACCCAGTACTTC

D gene: .
CDR3 length: 14
V gene: TRBV9
clone size: .
J gene: TRBJ1-4
CDR3 protein: CASSPGGPNEKLFF
CDR3 DNA: TGTGCCAGCAGCCCCGGGGGTCCTAATGAAAAACTGTTTTTT